These 26 T cell receptor beta chains were all obtained from the same sample, sequenced in a study of monozygotic twins with inflammatory bowel disease. TCRdb reprocessed the 5' RACE reads, with one entry per CDR3 protein and no DNA. This listing includes 310,000 or so distinct CDR3 sequences. Material: blood. The origin of the receptors is a human donor with ulcerative colitis or Crohn's disease, or a healthy co-twin of an affected twin (not recorded which).

This chain connects TRBV7-2 to TRBJ2-1; TCRdb indicates TRBD2, and absent DNA this call remains unverified. The CDR3 runs to 15 residues. Germline lookup yields CDR1 SGHTA and CDR2 FQGNSA. The CDR3 here is CASSPPGLAGGEQFF.

The chain links TRBV29-1 to TRBJ2-1; with no DNA, the TCRdb D assignment of TRBD1 cannot be verified. The CDR3 sequence is 15 residues long. CDR1 and CDR2 (germline): SQVTM, ANQGSEA. CDR3 sequence: CSVAGGQGISNEQFF.

The chain links TRBV13 to TRBJ1-1; TCRdb lists TRBD1, though no DNA is available to test this call. The germline CDR1 and CDR2 sequences are PRHDT and FYEKMQ (reference sequence). The CDR3 length is 15 residues. This CDR3 reads CASSLGTGTPKVDFF.

The chain couples TRBV13 to TRBJ1-1. The germline CDR1 and CDR2 sequences are PRHDT and FYEKMQ (reference sequence). The CDR3 has 12 amino acids. CDR3 sequence reads: CASSSLLAEAFF. The complete variable domain, with remaining parts taken from reference TRBV13 and TRBJ1-1, reads AAGVIQSPRHLIKEKRETATLKCYPIPRHDTVYWYQQGPGQDPQFLISFYEKMQSDKGSIPDRFSAQQFSDYHSELNMSSLELGDSALYFCASSSLLAEAFFGQGTRLTVV.

The rearrangement links TRBV29-1 to TRBJ2-7; absent DNA, TCRdb's TRBD1 call cannot be checked. The CDR3 spans 12 residues. Germline CDR1 SQVTM, CDR2 ANQGSEA. CDR3 sequence: CSGGQGIYEQYF.

This chain joins TRBV25-1 and TRBJ2-7; TCRdb names TRBD1, which stays unverified in the absence of DNA. CDR3 length: 11 residues. Germline V gives CDR1 MGHDK, CDR2 SYGVNS. The CDR3 loop is CASTRAREQYF.

V and J are TRBV7-2 and TRBJ1-4; absent DNA, TCRdb's TRBD1 call cannot be checked. The CDR3 spans 13 residues. The germline gives CDR1 SGHTA, CDR2 FQGNSA. The CDR3 protein is CASTPQWGEKLFF.

V usage is TRBV18 and J usage is TRBJ1-6. Germline CDR1 reads KGHSH; CDR2 reads LQKENI. This CDR3 spans 14 amino acids. CDR3 sequence reads: CASSQAGLPSPLHF.

The gene calls are TRBV28 and TRBJ2-7; TCRdb's assignment of TRBD2 cannot be checked, as there is no DNA. The CDR3 is 17 residues long. Germline assignment: CDR1 MDHEN and CDR2 SYDVKM. The CDR3 here is CASSSETEAGEVHEQYF.

This chain uses TRBV5-1 with TRBJ2-2; lacking DNA, the TRBD2 call made by TCRdb goes unchecked. Germline V gene sequence: CDR1 SGHRS, CDR2 YFSETQ. The CDR3 spans 16 residues. Here the CDR3 reads CASSRDSLANTGELFF.

The chain recombines TRBV15 with TRBJ1-1; there is no DNA to check the TCRdb D call of TRBD1. Germline V CDR1 and CDR2: LNHNV, YYDKDF (reference sequence). The CDR3 has 13 amino acids. The CDR3 spells CATSNRENTEAFF.

This chain links TRBV29-1 with TRBJ2-1; without DNA, the TCRdb call of TRBD1 cannot be checked. Germline V CDR1 and CDR2: SQVTM, ANQGSEA. The CDR3 loop spans 15 amino acids. The CDR3 is CSVDPGETHYNEQFF.

This chain uses TRBV20-1 with TRBJ1-5; TCRdb lists TRBD1, though no DNA is available to test this call. Germline V CDR1 and CDR2: DFQATT, SNEGSKA (reference sequence). The CDR3 has 11 amino acids. The CDR3 loop is CSTAGDQPQHF.

The chain's CDR3 is CASSWTGISSYNEQFF. V and J are TRBV5-1 and TRBJ2-1; TCRdb calls TRBD1, which cannot be checked without DNA. The CDR3 sequence is 16 residues long. CDR1 is SGHRS, CDR2 YFSETQ, per germline. The full variable domain, rest sourced from reference TRBV5-1 and TRBJ2-1, is KAGVTQTPRYLIKTRGQQVTLSCSPISGHRSVSWYQQTPGQGLQFLFEYFSETQRNKGNFPGRFSGRQFSNSRSEMNVSTLELGDSALYLCASSWTGISSYNEQFFGPGTRLTVL.

V gene TRBV5-1 combines with J gene TRBJ1-2; TCRdb lists TRBD1, though no DNA is available to test this call. CDR3 size: 12 residues. The germline CDR1 and CDR2 sequences are SGHRS and YFSETQ. The chain's CDR3 is CASKARDYGYTF.

V and J are TRBV30 and TRBJ1-1; TCRdb's D gene call, TRBD1, goes unchecked for lack of DNA. Germline lookup yields CDR1 GTSNPN and CDR2 SVGIG (reference sequence). This CDR3 comprises 12 residues. CDR3 amino acids: CAWSGGNTEAFF.

The rearrangement links TRBV24-1 to TRBJ2-2; the D call of TRBD1 rests on TCRdb alone, since no DNA is present to check it. The germline V gene encodes CDR1 KGHDR and CDR2 SFDVKD. CDR3 size: 14 residues. The CDR3 region is CATSDPDRSGELFF.

The chain uses TRBV29-1 and TRBJ1-1. The CDR3 sequence is 11 residues long. Germline values: CDR1 SQVTM, CDR2 ANQGSEA. This chain's CDR3 is CSVEDPTEAFF.

This rearrangement joins TRBV7-8 to TRBJ2-3; absent DNA, TCRdb's TRBD2 call cannot be checked. The CDR3 loop spans 15 amino acids. The germline CDR1 and CDR2 sequences are SGHVS and FQNEAQ. The CDR3 region is CASLARGDSTDTQYF.

V is TRBV27 and J is TRBJ2-6. Germline V gene data show CDR1 as MNHEY and CDR2 as SMNVEV (reference sequence). The CDR3 extends over 17 amino acids. CDR3 amino acids: CASSFLFGISGANVLTF.

The chain joins TRBV14 to TRBJ2-1. CDR3 length: 15 residues. Germline loops: CDR1 SGHDN, CDR2 FVKESK. CDR3 in amino acids: CASSQDQGSYNEQFF.

V gene TRBV5-5 combines with J gene TRBJ2-2. The CDR3 has 16 residues. Germline CDR1 is SGHKS and CDR2 is YYEKEE (reference sequence). This CDR3 is CASSPQATTNTGELFF.

This chain uses TRBV6-5 with TRBJ2-7; the TCRdb D gene call, TRBD1, has no DNA to confirm it. The CDR3 covers 16 residues. The germline V gene has CDR1 MNHEY and CDR2 SVGAGI. CDR3: CASSSWTGGVRREQYF.

The CDR3 spells CASSPPSGGRYEQYF. The chain combines TRBV18 with TRBJ2-7; TCRdb's assignment of TRBD1 cannot be checked, as there is no DNA. This CDR3 has 15 amino acids. Looked up from germline, CDR1 is KGHSH and CDR2 is LQKENI.

V and J are TRBV24-1 and TRBJ2-1; checking the TCRdb D call of TRBD2 is not possible without DNA. This CDR3 is built from 17 residues. CDR1 is KGHDR, CDR2 SFDVKD, per germline. Here the CDR3 reads CATSETSGTSSYNEQFF.

The CDR3 here is CASSYQTGGPLHF. The rearrangement uses TRBV7-2 and TRBJ1-6; with no DNA, the TCRdb D assignment of TRBD1 cannot be verified. The CDR3 length is 13 residues. Germline V gene sequence: CDR1 SGHTA, CDR2 FQGNSA.